The clone carrying this T cell receptor (beta chain) turned up a few times. Germline V gene lookup returns CDR1 MNHEY and CDR2 SVGAGI. V was shortened by 5 bases and J by 2 bases, with 9 bases between the two germline ends. This CDR3 has 13 amino acids. TCRdb called the RACE reads again in MiXCR, with one record for every CDR3 protein. Here the sample spans about 80,000 distinct CDR3 sequences, around 13% being singletons. The sample is drawn from a study of human T cells and chemical hapten exposure. Time point specified: pre-sensitization, week 0. Treatment meaning: therapeutic diphenylcyclopropenone sensitization with weekly scalp DPC.

The starting material was whole blood, obtained in connection with sensitization to the hapten diphenylcyclopropenone (DPC). This receptor was obtained from a woman aged 45-60 years with alopecia areata. Some clones in this sample may be carry-over from other donors' samples. This chain uses TRBV6-5 with TRBJ2-5, with D perhaps matching TRBD1 (5 bases). CDR3 protein: CASSRRVQETQYF. The DNA of the CDR3 is TGTGCCAGCAGTCGCAGGGTACAAGAGACCCAGTACTTC.